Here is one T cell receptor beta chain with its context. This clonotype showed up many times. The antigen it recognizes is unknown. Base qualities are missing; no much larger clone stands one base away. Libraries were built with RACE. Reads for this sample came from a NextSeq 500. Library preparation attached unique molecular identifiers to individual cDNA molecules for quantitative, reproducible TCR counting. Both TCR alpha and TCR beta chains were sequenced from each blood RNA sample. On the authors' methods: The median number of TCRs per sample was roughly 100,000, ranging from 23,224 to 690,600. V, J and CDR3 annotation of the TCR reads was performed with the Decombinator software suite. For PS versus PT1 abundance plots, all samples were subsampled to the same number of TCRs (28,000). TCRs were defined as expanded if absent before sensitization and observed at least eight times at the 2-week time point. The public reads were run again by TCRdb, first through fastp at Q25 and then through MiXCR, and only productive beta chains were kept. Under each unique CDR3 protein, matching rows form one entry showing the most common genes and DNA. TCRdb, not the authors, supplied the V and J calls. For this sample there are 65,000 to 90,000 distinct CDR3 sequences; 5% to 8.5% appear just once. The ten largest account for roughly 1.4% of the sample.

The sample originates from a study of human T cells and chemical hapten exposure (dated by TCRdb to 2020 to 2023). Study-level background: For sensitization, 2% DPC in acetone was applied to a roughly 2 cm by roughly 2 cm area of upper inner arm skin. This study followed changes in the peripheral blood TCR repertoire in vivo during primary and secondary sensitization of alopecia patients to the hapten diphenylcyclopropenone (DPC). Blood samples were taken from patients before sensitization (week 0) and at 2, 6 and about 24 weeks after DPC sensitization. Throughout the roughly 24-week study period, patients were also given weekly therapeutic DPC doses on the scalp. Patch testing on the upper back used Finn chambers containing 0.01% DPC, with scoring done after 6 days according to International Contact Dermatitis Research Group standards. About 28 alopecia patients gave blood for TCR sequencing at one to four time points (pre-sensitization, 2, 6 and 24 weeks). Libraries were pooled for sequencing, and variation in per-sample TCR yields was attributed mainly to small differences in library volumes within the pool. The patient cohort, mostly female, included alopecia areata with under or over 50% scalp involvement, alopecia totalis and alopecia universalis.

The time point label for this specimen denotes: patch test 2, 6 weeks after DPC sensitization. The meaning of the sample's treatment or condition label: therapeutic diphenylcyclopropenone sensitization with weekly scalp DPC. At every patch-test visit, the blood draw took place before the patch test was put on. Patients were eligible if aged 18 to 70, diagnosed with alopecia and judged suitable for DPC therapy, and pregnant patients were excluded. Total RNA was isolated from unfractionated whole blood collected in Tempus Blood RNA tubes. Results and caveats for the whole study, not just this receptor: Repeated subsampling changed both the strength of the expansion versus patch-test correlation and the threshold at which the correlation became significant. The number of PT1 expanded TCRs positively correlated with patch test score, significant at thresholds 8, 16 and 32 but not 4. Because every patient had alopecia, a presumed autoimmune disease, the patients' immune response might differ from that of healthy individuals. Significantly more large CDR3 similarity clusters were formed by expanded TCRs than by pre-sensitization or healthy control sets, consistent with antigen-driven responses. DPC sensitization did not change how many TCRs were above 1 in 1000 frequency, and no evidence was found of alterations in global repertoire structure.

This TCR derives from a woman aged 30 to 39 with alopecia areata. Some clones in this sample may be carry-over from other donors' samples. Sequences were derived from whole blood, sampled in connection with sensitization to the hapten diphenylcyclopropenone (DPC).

The nucleotide sequence reads as follows: TGCAGTGCTGCACCGGGGTGGGGGGTAGAGGAGCAGTACTTC. Its translation is CSAAPGWGVEEQYF. The chain joins TRBV20-1 to TRBJ2-7; the D segment could be TRBD2, given 6 matching bases. At the junction V is shortened by 5 bases and J by 7 bases, with 21 bases in between. For CDR1 and CDR2, the germline V gene (reference sequence) lists DFQATT and SNEGSKA. The CDR3 numbers 14 residues from cysteine through phenylalanine. Only CDR3 DNA remains: 42 bases, in frame from the first base.